This T cell receptor (beta chain) derives from a study of blood T cell repertoires in COVID-19. The length of the CDR3 is 16 residues. Trimming cost V 4 bases and J 2 bases, with 18 bases left between them. Germline V lookup: CDR1 MNHEY, CDR2 SMNVEV (reference sequence). Sequencing used immunoSEQ multiplex PCR; TCRdb keeps in-frame clones, though not all of them. The sample has 130,000 or so clones; 75% to 90% are singletons. This TCR derives from a man aged 50 to 60 with active or convalescent COVID-19. The genes are TRBV27 and TRBJ2-7; tentatively, D is TRBD2 (6 bases). Sequenced: peripheral blood. The chain's CDR3 is CASSSPGRQTTYEQYF. CDR3 DNA sequence: TGTGCCAGCAGTTCCCCGGGGAGGCAAACAACCTACGAGCAGTACTTC.